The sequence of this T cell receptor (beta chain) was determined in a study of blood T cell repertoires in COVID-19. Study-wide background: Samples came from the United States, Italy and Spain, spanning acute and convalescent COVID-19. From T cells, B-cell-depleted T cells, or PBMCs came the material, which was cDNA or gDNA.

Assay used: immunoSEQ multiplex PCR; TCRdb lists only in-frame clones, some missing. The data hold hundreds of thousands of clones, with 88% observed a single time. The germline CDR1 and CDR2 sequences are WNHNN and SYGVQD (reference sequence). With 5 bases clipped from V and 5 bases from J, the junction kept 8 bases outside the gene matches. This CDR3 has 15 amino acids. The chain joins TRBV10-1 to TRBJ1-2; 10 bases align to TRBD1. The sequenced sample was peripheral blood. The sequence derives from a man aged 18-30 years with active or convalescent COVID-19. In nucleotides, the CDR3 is TGCGCCAGCAGTCCCGGGACAGGGGCGAATTATGGCTACACCTTC. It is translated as CASSPGTGANYGYTF.